These 19 T cell receptor beta chains came from one sample sequenced in a study of blood T cell repertoires in COVID-19. Clones were sequenced by immunoSEQ multiplex PCR, and TCRdb holds only the in-frame ones, with some missing. The sample includes roughly 220,000 clones, 70% to 85% of them seen just once. The sequenced material came from PBMCs or T cells enriched from blood (not recorded which). These receptors originate from a man aged 35 to 55 who had recovered from COVID-19.

The CDR3 loop is CASSIKERGTNEKLFF. As DNA, the CDR3 is TGTGCCAGTAGTATAAAGGAGAGAGGGACTAATGAAAAACTGTTTTTT. The chain recombines TRBV19 with TRBJ1-4; D call uncertain. The CDR3 is 16 amino acids. V was trimmed by 2 bases and J by 2 bases, leaving 12 bases between them. Germline values: CDR1 LNHDA, CDR2 SQIVND (reference sequence).

The rearrangement links TRBV11-2 to TRBJ2-1; D unclear. The CDR3 is made up of 13 amino acids. Trimming took 6 bases from V and 7 from J, leaving 13 bases between them. Germline V gene sequence: CDR1 SGHAT, CDR2 FQNNGV. The CDR3 coding sequence is TGTGCCAGCAGTCAAATCCCGCGAAATGAGCAGTTCTTC. This translates into CASSQIPRNEQFF.

The rearrangement links TRBV29-1 to TRBJ2-2, with D possibly being TRBD1 (5 bases). The V end lost 4 bases, the J end lost 6 bases, and 15 bases lay between the germline ends. The CDR3 is 14 amino acids. CDR1 and CDR2 from the germline V gene are SQVTM and ANQGSEA. The CDR3 spells CSVGVGRDAGELFF. CDR3 DNA: TGCAGCGTTGGAGTCGGCAGGGATGCCGGGGAGCTGTTTTTT.

The chain is built from TRBV7-2 and TRBJ2-7; 10 nucleotides match TRBD2. The V segment lost 1 base and the J segment 4 bases; nucleotides outside the gene matches: 7. The CDR3 extends over 16 amino acids. Germline V CDR1 and CDR2: SGHTA, FQGNSA. Here the CDR3 DNA reads TGTGCCAGCAGCTTAGTACCTAGCGGGAGCCCATACGAGCAGTACTTC. It specifies CASSLVPSGSPYEQYF.

The V call is TRBV2, the J call TRBJ1-2; a possible D gene is TRBD1 (6 bases). The CDR3 totals 15 residues. Germline-derived CDR1 and CDR2 are SNHLY and FYNNEI. V was cut by 7 bases and J by 6 bases, with 21 bases left in between. The CDR3 coding sequence is TGTGCCAGCACCCCTGAAAGAGGGGACATGGATGGCTACACCTTC. It encodes CASTPERGDMDGYTF. The variable domain in full, completed from reference TRBV2 and TRBJ1-2, reads EPEVTQTPSHQVTQMGQEVILRCVPISNHLYFYWYRQILGQKVEFLVSFYNNEISEKSEIFDDQFSVERPDGSNFTLKIRSTKLEDSAMYFCASTPERGDMDGYTFGSGTRLTVV.

This chain links TRBV9 with TRBJ2-3; 10 nucleotides agree with TRBD1. This CDR3 is 15 amino acids long. CDR1 SGDLS and CDR2 YYNGEE come from the germline V gene. Trimming at V came to 0 bases and at J to 4 bases, leaving 2 bases not matched to a gene. CDR3 nucleotide sequence: TGTGCCAGCAGCGTAGTCGGACAGGGGGCAGATACGCAGTATTTT. It is translated as CASSVVGQGADTQYF. Drawing the rest from reference TRBV9 and TRBJ2-3, the complete variable domain is DSGVTQTPKHLITATGQRVTLRCSPRSGDLSVYWYQQSLDQGLQFLIQYYNGEERAKGNILERFSAQQFPDLHSELNLSSLELGDSALYFCASSVVGQGADTQYFGPGTRLTVL.

This rearrangement joins TRBV11-3 to TRBJ2-3; the D gene is possibly TRBD1 (5 bases). Germline-derived CDR1 and CDR2 are SGHNT and YENEEA. The CDR3 extends over 14 amino acids. V was clipped by 5 bases and J by 0 bases, with 9 bases between them. The CDR3 DNA is TGTGCCAGCAGCAGGGGAATAAGCACAGATACGCAGTATTTT. Its translation is CASSRGISTDTQYF.

This clone has a single count. The rearrangement links TRBV5-6 to TRBJ1-5; D unclear. The CDR3 consists of 14 residues. V was shortened by 3 bases and J by 0 bases, with 7 bases between the two germline ends. Germline-derived CDR1 and CDR2 are SGHDT and YYEEEE. The CDR3 loop reads CASSSYLSNQPQHF. The CDR3 bases are TGTGCCAGCAGCTCCTACCTTAGCAATCAGCCCCAGCATTTT.

This chain links TRBV5-1 with TRBJ2-7, with D maybe TRBD1 (6 bases). This CDR3 is built from 15 residues. Germline V gene sequence: CDR1 SGHRS, CDR2 YFSETQ. Trimming left V 0 bases short and J 0 bases short, with 10 bases between. This CDR3 is CASSLEPGVSYEQYF. Written as DNA, the CDR3 is TGCGCCAGCAGCTTGGAACCAGGGGTCTCCTACGAGCAGTACTTC. Combining the CDR3 with reference TRBV5-1 and TRBJ2-7 gives the whole variable domain KAGVTQTPRYLIKTRGQQVTLSCSPISGHRSVSWYQQTPGQGLQFLFEYFSETQRNKGNFPGRFSGRQFSNSRSEMNVSTLELGDSALYLCASSLEPGVSYEQYFGPGTRLTVT.

This clone has just a few counts. J is TRBJ2-1 and V is TRBV25-1; 9 bases align to TRBD1. Germline CDR1 MGHDK, CDR2 SYGVNS. V trimming: 5 bases; J trimming: 2 bases; junction bases outside the gene matches: 13. The CDR3 has 18 amino acids. CDR3 DNA sequence: TGTGCCAGCAGTACCGGGACAGGGACTTTCTTCGCCTACAATGAGCAGTTCTTC. It codes for CASSTGTGTFFAYNEQFF.

This clone showed up just a few times. The chain carries TRBV12-3 or TRBV12-4 and TRBJ1-1; 8 bases are a match to TRBD1. Trimming removed 6 bases from V and 5 bases from J; junction bases left unmatched: 5. The CDR3 consists of 13 residues. CDR3 protein: CASRAGGATEAFF. DNA for the CDR3: TGTGCCAGCAGAGCAGGGGGCGCGACTGAAGCTTTCTTT.

This chain links TRBV11-2 with TRBJ1-2; D remains unclear. This CDR3 is 17 amino acids long. Germline CDR1 SGHAT, CDR2 FQNNGV. V shed 0 bases and J shed 2 bases, with 16 bases lying between them. DNA for the CDR3: TGTGCCAGCAGCTTAGAGGCGGGAGGATCCTTCAACTATGGCTACACCTTC. Protein product: CASSLEAGGSFNYGYTF.

The rearrangement links TRBV7-9 to TRBJ1-4; 7 bases are a match to TRBD1. Germline V gene lookup returns CDR1 SEHNR and CDR2 FQNEAQ (reference sequence). The CDR3 has 15 residues. Trimming at V came to 1 base and at J to 7 bases, leaving 6 bases not matched to a gene. The CDR3 bases are TGTGCCAGCAGCTTAGGTCAGGGGGAGAGTGAAAAACTGTTTTTT. It specifies CASSLGQGESEKLFF. The complete variable domain, with remaining parts taken from reference TRBV7-9 and TRBJ1-4, reads DTGVSQNPRHKITKRGQNVTFRCDPISEHNRLYWYRQTLGQGPEFLTYFQNEAQLEKSRLLSDRFSAERPKGSFSTLEIQRTEQGDSAMYLCASSLGQGESEKLFFGSGTQLSVL.

The table lists this clone with many counts. V gene TRBV2 combines with J gene TRBJ1-2, with D unclear. The V gene lost 3 bases and the J gene lost 4 bases, with 3 bases spanning the gap. The CDR3 has 11 amino acids. From germline, CDR1 is SNHLY and CDR2 FYNNEI. The CDR3 bases are TGTGCCAGCAGTGACGGCTATGGCTACACCTTC. Residues: CASSDGYGYTF.

The genes are TRBV5-6 and TRBJ2-2, with D possibly matching TRBD2 (6 bases). Germline assignment: CDR1 SGHDT and CDR2 YYEEEE. This CDR3 has 14 amino acids. V was shortened by 4 bases and J by 6 bases, with 13 bases between the two germline ends. As DNA, the CDR3 is TGTGCCAGCAGCCGACTCGGAGGGGCCGGGGAGCTGTTTTTT. Translating gives CASSRLGGAGELFF.

The CDR3 loop is CASSFPGVGRTEAFF. In nucleotides, the CDR3 is TGTGCCAGCAGCTTCCCTGGGGTGGGGCGTACTGAAGCTTTCTTT. This chain links TRBV5-5 with TRBJ1-1; D might be TRBD1 (5 bases). In germline, CDR1 is SGHKS, CDR2 YYEKEE (reference sequence). Between the trimmed V and J ends, which lost 2 bases and 5 bases, there was a span of 16 bases. This CDR3 is built from 15 residues.

This clone appeared once. A read error may account for a junction end that differs from germline. The gene calls are TRBV14 and TRBJ2-1; D could derive from TRBD1 or TRBD2 (6 bases each). CDR3 length: 13 residues. The germline V gene encodes CDR1 SGHDN and CDR2 FVKESK. This CDR3 is CASNQGGHNEQFF. DNA of the CDR3: TGTGCCAGCAACCAAGGGGGGCACAATGAGCAGTTCTTC.

V and J are TRBV7-9 and TRBJ2-3; D is perhaps TRBD2 (7 bases). The CDR3 sequence is 16 residues long. V was trimmed by 5 bases and J by 3 bases, leaving 18 bases between them. From germline, CDR1 is SEHNR and CDR2 FQNEAQ (reference sequence). CDR3 amino acids: CASSPYLGGRTDTQYF. CDR3 DNA sequence: TGTGCCAGCAGCCCGTATCTCGGGGGGCGTACAGATACGCAGTATTTT.

The chain links TRBV2 to TRBJ1-4; possibly TRBD1 for D (6 bases). With 6 bases removed from V and 3 bases from J, the gap between germline ends came to 14 bases. The CDR3 is made up of 15 amino acids. Germline CDR1 SNHLY, CDR2 FYNNEI. Here the CDR3 reads CASSYSGQPNEKLFF. The CDR3 region has the DNA TGTGCCAGCAGCTATAGTGGACAGCCTAATGAAAAACTGTTTTTT.